These 13 T cell receptor beta chains were sequenced from one sample in a study of molecular identifiers for immune sequencing clone quantification. Using its own MiXCR run on the PCR reads, TCRdb lists one record per CDR3 protein. The data contain around 460,000 distinct CDR3 sequences, around 23% of them seen just once; the ten biggest clones take up under 0.8%. The sequenced sample consisted of naive CD8+ T cells from blood, with Jurkat cell RNA spiked in. As to subset: FACS-sorted CD8+CD4-CCR7+CD45RA+ naive T cells. The receptor set was obtained from a human donor in good health. Some libraries in this study had Jurkat cell RNA spiked in.

Turning to this clonotype: At one of its ends the junction is not consistent with the germline gene, which may arise from a read error. The CDR3 region has the DNA TGTGCCGGCGGTCCCGGTTTTCTTGCGGGTACGCGGTATTTT. This codes for CAGGPGFLAGTRYF. The chain employs TRBV7-9 and TRBJ2-3; D may be TRBD2 (5 bases). The CDR3 consists of 14 residues. CDR1 and CDR2 (germline): SEHNR, FQNEAQ (reference sequence).

This clonotype was seen at least ten times. V is TRBV7-9 and J is TRBJ1-5; D gene ambiguous. The CDR3 runs to 15 residues. Germline loops: CDR1 SEHNR, CDR2 FQNEAQ (reference sequence). Trimming left V 4 bases short and J 2 bases short, with 12 bases between. The CDR3 sequence: CASSSTVGGNQPQHF. The CDR3 nucleotides read TGTGCCAGCAGCTCCACAGTGGGCGGCAATCAGCCCCAGCATTTT.

The table lists this clonotype with a few counts. V is TRBV12-3 or TRBV12-4 and J is TRBJ2-5; 7 bases are shared with TRBD2. CDR3 length: 14 residues. V was pared by 3 bases and J by 4 bases, with 5 bases of the junction left unmatched. The CDR3 reads CASSFIPGGETQYF. In DNA form, the CDR3 reads TGTGCCAGCAGTTTTATCCCGGGAGGAGAGACCCAGTACTTC.

The chain is built from TRBV7-9 and TRBJ2-7, with TRBD1 as a possible D gene (6 bases). The CDR3 loop spans 15 amino acids. Germline values: CDR1 SEHNR, CDR2 FQNEAQ (reference sequence). The V end lost 5 bases, the J end lost 1 base, and 15 bases lay between the germline ends. The CDR3 is CASSTSTGGSYEQYF. The CDR3 nucleotides are TGTGCCAGCAGCACCTCGACAGGAGGATCCTACGAGCAGTACTTC. The full variable domain, its missing parts supplied by reference TRBV7-9 and TRBJ2-7, is DTGVSQNPRHKITKRGQNVTFRCDPISEHNRLYWYRQTLGQGPEFLTYFQNEAQLEKSRLLSDRFSAERPKGSFSTLEIQRTEQGDSAMYLCASSTSTGGSYEQYFGPGTRLTVT.

The V gene is TRBV7-9, the J gene TRBJ2-5; 8 bases are shared with TRBD2. This CDR3 has 14 residues. Germline V gene sequence: CDR1 SEHNR, CDR2 FQNEAQ (reference sequence). Trimming took 4 bases from V and 10 from J; bases not matched to a gene: 11. CDR3 coding DNA: TGTGCCAGCAGCTATAGCGGGAATTCCCACATCCAGTACTTC. Encoded protein: CASSYSGNSHIQYF. The full variable domain, in which reference TRBV7-9 and TRBJ2-5 provide the parts outside the CDR3, is DTGVSQNPRHKITKRGQNVTFRCDPISEHNRLYWYRQTLGQGPEFLTYFQNEAQLEKSRLLSDRFSAERPKGSFSTLEIQRTEQGDSAMYLCASSYSGNSHIQYFGPGTRLLVL.

This clonotype was detected only a few times. This rearrangement joins TRBV12-3 or TRBV12-4 to TRBJ2-3, with D uncertain. This CDR3 is 14 amino acids long. Between the trimmed V and J ends, which lost 5 bases and 11 bases, there was a span of 20 bases. The CDR3 DNA reads TGTGCCAGCAGTCCCTCGCGGACCGCCCTGGGGCAGTATTTT. Translating gives CASSPSRTALGQYF.

Regarding this clonotype: A much larger clone sits a single nucleotide away, making a read error possible. V gene TRBV4-3 combines with J gene TRBJ2-6; D may be TRBD2 (5 bases). This CDR3 spans 16 amino acids. CDR1 is LGHNA, CDR2 YSLEER, per germline. Trimming took 7 bases from V and 0 from J, leaving 13 bases between them. CDR3 sequence (DNA): TGCGCCAGCAACCCAGAAACTAGCTCTGGGGCCAACGTCCTGACTTTC. It codes for CASNPETSSGANVLTF.

This clonotype was counted many times. The chain carries TRBV6-5 and TRBJ2-7, with TRBD1 matching 8 bases. V was pared by 2 bases and J by 6 bases, with 3 bases of the junction left unmatched. This CDR3 comprises 13 residues. Germline CDR1 and CDR2: MNHEY and SVGAGI. The DNA for the CDR3 is TGTGCCAGCAGTTACGCGGGACAGGTCGAGCAGTACTTC. Translated: CASSYAGQVEQYF.

In this sample, this clonotype turned up a few times. The chain joins TRBV7-9 to TRBJ2-1, with 7 positions matching TRBD2. CDR1 is SEHNR, CDR2 FQNEAQ, per germline (reference sequence). The CDR3 covers 15 residues. The ends lost 1 base at V and 6 bases at J; junction bases unmatched: 6. Here the CDR3 reads CASSLEAGYGNEQFF. CDR3 in DNA: TGTGCCAGCAGCTTAGAAGCGGGGTATGGCAATGAGCAGTTCTTC.

In its sample, this clonotype was seen many times. This chain joins TRBV7-6 and TRBJ2-1, with D perhaps TRBD2 (6 bases). Trimming took 0 bases from V and 5 from J, leaving 17 bases between them. Germline values: CDR1 SGHVS, CDR2 FNYEAQ. This CDR3 has 17 residues. CDR3 protein: CASSLAVYSTGDNEQFF. CDR3 DNA sequence: TGTGCCAGCAGCTTAGCGGTTTACTCAACGGGGGACAATGAGCAGTTCTTC.

The V gene is TRBV7-9, the J gene TRBJ1-1, with D maybe TRBD1 (5 bases). Trimming removed 3 bases from V and 5 bases from J, with 16 bases in between. CDR1 is SEHNR and CDR2 is FQNEAQ in the germline V gene (reference sequence). This CDR3 is built from 15 residues. CDR3 sequence: CASSFGGAPGTEAFF. The CDR3 DNA reads as TGTGCCAGCAGCTTTGGAGGGGCCCCGGGGACTGAAGCTTTCTTT. The whole variable domain, remainder taken from reference TRBV7-9 and TRBJ1-1, is DTGVSQNPRHKITKRGQNVTFRCDPISEHNRLYWYRQTLGQGPEFLTYFQNEAQLEKSRLLSDRFSAERPKGSFSTLEIQRTEQGDSAMYLCASSFGGAPGTEAFFGQGTRLTVV.

This rearrangement joins TRBV30 to TRBJ2-7; D is tentatively TRBD1 or TRBD2 (5 bases each). Germline V gene data show CDR1 as GTSNPN and CDR2 as SVGIG (reference sequence). There are 15 residues in the CDR3. V lost 3 bases and J 1 base, leaving 16 bases between the germline ends. DNA for the CDR3: TGTGCCTGGAGCGCTGACCGGGACGGGTCCTACGAGCAGTACTTC. Translating gives CAWSADRDGSYEQYF.

This clonotype was observed a handful of times. The chain links TRBV20-1 to TRBJ2-5, with TRBD1 matching over 7 bases. Germline loops: CDR1 DFQATT, CDR2 SNEGSKA (reference sequence). The CDR3 consists of 16 residues. V trimming: 6 bases; J trimming: 1 base; junction bases outside the gene matches: 14. Here the CDR3 DNA reads TGCAGTGCCAACACACCGGGACAGATAATCCAAGAGACCCAGTACTTC. Translating gives CSANTPGQIIQETQYF.